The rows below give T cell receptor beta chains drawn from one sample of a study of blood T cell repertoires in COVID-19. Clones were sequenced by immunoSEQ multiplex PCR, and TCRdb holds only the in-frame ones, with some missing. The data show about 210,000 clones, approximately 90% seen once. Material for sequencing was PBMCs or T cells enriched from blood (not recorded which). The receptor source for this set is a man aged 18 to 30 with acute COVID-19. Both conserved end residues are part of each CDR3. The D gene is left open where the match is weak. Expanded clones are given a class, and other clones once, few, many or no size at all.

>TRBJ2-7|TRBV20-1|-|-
TGCAGTGCTAGTGTGGGGGGGCGAACCTACGAGCAGTACTTC
CSASVGGRTYEQYF
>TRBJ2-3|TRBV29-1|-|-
TGCAGCGTTCCGACAGGTGCGCTAGGAAGCACAGATACGCAGTATTTT
CSVPTGALGSTDTQYF
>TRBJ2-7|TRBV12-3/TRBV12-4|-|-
TGTGCCAGCAGCCCCAGGGAGGTGGAGCAGTACTTC
CASSPREVEQYF
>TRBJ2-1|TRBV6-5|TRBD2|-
TGTGCCAGCAGTTGGCTAGCGGGAGGATCTAATGAGCAGTTCTTC
CASSWLAGGSNEQFF
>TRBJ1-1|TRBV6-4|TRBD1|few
TGTGCCAGCAGCAGGACAGGTAACACTGAAGCTTTCTTT
CASSRTGNTEAFF
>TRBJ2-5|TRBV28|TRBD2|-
TGTGCCAGCCGTCATAGGCCCTCCCGGGGACTAGCGACACAAGAGACCCAGTACTTC
CASRHRPSRGLATQETQYF
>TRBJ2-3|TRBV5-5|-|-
TGTGCCAGCAGCTTGGGGCGCGGCAGCACAGATACGCAGTATTTT
CASSLGRGSTDTQYF
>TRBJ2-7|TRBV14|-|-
TGTGCCAGCAGCCAAGTCCCACCTCTAGCAGCTGGCAGCACCGCTACGACGCAGTACTTC
CASSQVPPLAAGSTATTQYF
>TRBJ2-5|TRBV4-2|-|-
TGTGCCAGCAGCCAGAAGGGCGGCGGGGAAGGAGAGACCCAGTACTTC
CASSQKGGGEGETQYF
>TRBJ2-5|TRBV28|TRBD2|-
TGTGCCAGCAGCCTCGGAGAGCGGGAGGGCCTGGAGACCCAGTACTTC
CASSLGEREGLETQYF
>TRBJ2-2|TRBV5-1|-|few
TGCGCCAGCAGCAACTCGACAGGCTTCACCGGGGAGCTGTTTTTT
CASSNSTGFTGELFF
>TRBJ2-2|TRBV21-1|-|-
TGTGCCAGCAGCAGCAGGGGCCGGCACACCGGGGAGCTGTTTTTT
CASSSRGRHTGELFF
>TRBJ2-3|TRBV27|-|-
TGTGCCAGCAGTTTAGGAGTCGCGGGGACAGATACGCAGTATTTT
CASSLGVAGTDTQYF
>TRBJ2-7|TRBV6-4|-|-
TGTGCCACCCGGACTGGCACCTACGAGCAGTACTTC
CATRTGTYEQYF
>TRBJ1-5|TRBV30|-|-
TGTGCCTGGAGTACCGACGGGGATCAGCCCCAGCATTTT
CAWSTDGDQPQHF
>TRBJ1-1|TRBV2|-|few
TGTGCCAGCAGTGAGTGGCAGGGCAATACTGAAGCTTTCTTT
CASSEWQGNTEAFF
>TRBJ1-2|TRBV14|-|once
TGTGCCAGCAGCCGAGCCGGACAGCATTATGGCTACACCTTC
CASSRAGQHYGYTF
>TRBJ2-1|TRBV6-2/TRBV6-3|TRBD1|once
TGTGCCAGCAGCCCCGGGACAGGGGACTACAATGAGCAGTTCTTC
CASSPGTGDYNEQFF
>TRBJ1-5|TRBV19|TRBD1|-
TGTGCCAGTAGGACAGGGGGCGCGTCACAGCCCCAGCATTTT
CASRTGGASQPQHF
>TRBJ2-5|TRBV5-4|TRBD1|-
TGTGCCAGCAGCCCCGGGACAGGGGGAGAGACCCAGTACTTC
CASSPGTGGETQYF
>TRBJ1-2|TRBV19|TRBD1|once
TGTGCCAGTAGTATGACAGGGGCGGATGGCTACACCTTC
CASSMTGADGYTF
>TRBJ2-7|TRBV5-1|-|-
TGCGCCCCTCGTGAGGGGGAGTACGAGCAGTACTTC
CAPREGEYEQYF
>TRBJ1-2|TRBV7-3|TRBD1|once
TGTGCCAGCAGCTTAGGAACAGGGGGTGGCTACACCTTC
CASSLGTGGGYTF
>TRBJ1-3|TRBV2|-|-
TGTGCCAGCAGTCCCTGGGTGAATGGGGGCCATATCTCTGGAAACACCATATATTTT
CASSPWVNGGHISGNTIYF
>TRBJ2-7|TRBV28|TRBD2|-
TGTGCCAGCAGTTGGGGACTAGGGGGGTCCTACGAGCAGTACTTC
CASSWGLGGSYEQYF
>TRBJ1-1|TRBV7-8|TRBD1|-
TGTGCCAGCAGCTTAAAAGGGACAGGGGGCTCTTCGGTGACTGAAGCTTTCTTT
CASSLKGTGGSSVTEAFF
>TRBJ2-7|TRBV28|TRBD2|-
TGTGCCAGCAGTTTAGGAACGACTAGCGACTACGAGCAGTACTTC
CASSLGTTSDYEQYF
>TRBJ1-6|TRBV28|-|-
TGTGCCAGCAGTTTGGGACAACAAGCGAATTCACCCCTCCACTTT
CASSLGQQANSPLHF